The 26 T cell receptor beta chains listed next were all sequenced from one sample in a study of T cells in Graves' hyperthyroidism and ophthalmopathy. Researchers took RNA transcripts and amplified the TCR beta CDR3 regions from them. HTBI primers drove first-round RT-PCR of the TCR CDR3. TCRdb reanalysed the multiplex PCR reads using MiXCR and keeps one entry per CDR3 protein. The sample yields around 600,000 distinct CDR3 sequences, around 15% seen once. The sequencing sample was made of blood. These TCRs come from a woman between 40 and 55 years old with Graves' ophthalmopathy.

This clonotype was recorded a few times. The CDR3 DNA is TGTGCCAGCAGCTTGCGGGGGGCAGGGCTGGCCACTGAAGCTTTCTTT. It translates to CASSLRGAGLATEAFF. This sequence joins TRBV7-6 and TRBJ1-1, with D possibly TRBD1 on 6 matching bases. V was cut by 3 bases and J by 4 bases, with 18 bases left in between. Germline CDR1 is SGHVS and CDR2 is FNYEAQ. The CDR3 is made up of 16 amino acids.

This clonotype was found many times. The DNA for the CDR3 is TGTGCCAGCAGCTCGGAACAGGGGGCGTCCAATGAGCAGTTCTTC. Its protein product is CASSSEQGASNEQFF. V gene TRBV13 combines with J gene TRBJ2-1, with 9 bases aligning to TRBD1. From germline, CDR1 is PRHDT and CDR2 FYEKMQ (reference sequence). Trimming cost V 4 bases and J 6 bases; bases outside gene matches: 7. The CDR3 sequence is 15 residues long. Together with reference TRBV13 and TRBJ2-1, the CDR3 gives the full variable domain: AAGVIQSPRHLIKEKRETATLKCYPIPRHDTVYWYQQGPGQDPQFLISFYEKMQSDKGSIPDRFSAQQFSDYHSELNMSSLELGDSALYFCASSSEQGASNEQFFGPGTRLTVL.

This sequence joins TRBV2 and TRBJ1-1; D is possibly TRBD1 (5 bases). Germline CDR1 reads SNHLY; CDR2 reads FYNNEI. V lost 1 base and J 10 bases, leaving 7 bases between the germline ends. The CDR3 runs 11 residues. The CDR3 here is CASSEDRRAFF. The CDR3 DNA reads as TGTGCCAGCAGTGAAGACAGGAGAGCTTTCTTT.

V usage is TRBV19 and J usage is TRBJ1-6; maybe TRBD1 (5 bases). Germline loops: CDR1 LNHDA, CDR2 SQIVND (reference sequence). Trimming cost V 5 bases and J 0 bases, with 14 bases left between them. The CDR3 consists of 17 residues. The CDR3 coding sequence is TGTGCCAGTAGTCTCCGGGACGGGAGCTCCTATAATTCACCCCTCCACTTT. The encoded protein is CASSLRDGSSYNSPLHF.

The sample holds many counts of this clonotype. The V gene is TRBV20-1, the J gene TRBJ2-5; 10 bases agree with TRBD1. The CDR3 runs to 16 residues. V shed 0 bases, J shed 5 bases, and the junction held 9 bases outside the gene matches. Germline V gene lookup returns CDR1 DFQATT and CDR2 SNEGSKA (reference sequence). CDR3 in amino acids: CSARDPRTGGLETQYF. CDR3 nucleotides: TGCAGTGCTAGAGATCCCCGGACAGGGGGGTTGGAGACCCAGTACTTC.

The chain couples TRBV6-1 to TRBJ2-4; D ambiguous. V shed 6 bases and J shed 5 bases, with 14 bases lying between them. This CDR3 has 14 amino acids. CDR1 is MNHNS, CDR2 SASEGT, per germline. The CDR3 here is CASRSEIVENIQYF. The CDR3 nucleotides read TGTGCCAGCAGGAGCGAGATAGTGGAAAACATTCAGTACTTC.

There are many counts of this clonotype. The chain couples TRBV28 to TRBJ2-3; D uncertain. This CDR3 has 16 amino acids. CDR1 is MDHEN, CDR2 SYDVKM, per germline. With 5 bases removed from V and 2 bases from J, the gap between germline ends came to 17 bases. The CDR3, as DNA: TGTGCCAGCAGTCCCCCCGGGCCAAGCCCCACAGATACGCAGTATTTT. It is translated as CASSPPGPSPTDTQYF.

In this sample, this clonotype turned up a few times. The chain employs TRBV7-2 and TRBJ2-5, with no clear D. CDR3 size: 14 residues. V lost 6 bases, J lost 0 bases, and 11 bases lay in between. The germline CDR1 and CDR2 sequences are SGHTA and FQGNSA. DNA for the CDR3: TGTGCCAGCAGATTAAGGTACAACCAAGAGACCCAGTACTTC. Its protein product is CASRLRYNQETQYF.

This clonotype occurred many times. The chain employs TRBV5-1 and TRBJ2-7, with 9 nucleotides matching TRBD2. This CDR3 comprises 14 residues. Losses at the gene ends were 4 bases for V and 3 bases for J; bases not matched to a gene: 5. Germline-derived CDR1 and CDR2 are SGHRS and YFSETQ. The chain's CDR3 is CASSVSGSGYEQYF. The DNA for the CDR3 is TGCGCCAGCAGCGTTAGCGGGAGCGGCTACGAGCAGTACTTC.

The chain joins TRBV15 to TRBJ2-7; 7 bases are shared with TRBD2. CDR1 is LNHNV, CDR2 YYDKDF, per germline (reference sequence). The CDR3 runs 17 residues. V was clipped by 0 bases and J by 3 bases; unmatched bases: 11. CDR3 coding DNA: TGTGCCACCAGCAGAGAAATAGGCCTAGCGGCCCACTACGAGCAGTACTTC. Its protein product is CATSREIGLAAHYEQYF.

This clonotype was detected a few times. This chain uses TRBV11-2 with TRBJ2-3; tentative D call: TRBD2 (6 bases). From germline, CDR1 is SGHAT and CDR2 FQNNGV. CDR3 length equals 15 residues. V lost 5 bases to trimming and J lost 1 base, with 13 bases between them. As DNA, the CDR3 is TGTGCCAGCAGCCCCGGGGGAAGGCGCACAGATACGCAGTATTTT. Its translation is CASSPGGRRTDTQYF.

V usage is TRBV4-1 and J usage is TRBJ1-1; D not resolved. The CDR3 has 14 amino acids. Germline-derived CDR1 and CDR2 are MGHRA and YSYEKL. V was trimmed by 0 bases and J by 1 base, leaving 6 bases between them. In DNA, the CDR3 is TGCGCCAGCAGCCAAGAAACATGGAACACTGAAGCTTTCTTT. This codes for CASSQETWNTEAFF.

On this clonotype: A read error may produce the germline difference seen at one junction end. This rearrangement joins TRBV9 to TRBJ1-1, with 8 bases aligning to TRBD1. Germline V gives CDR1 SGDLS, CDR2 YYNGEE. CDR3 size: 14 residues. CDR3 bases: TGCGCCAGCAGCCTGACAGGGGAGAACACTGAAGCTCTCTTT. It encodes CASSLTGENTEALF.

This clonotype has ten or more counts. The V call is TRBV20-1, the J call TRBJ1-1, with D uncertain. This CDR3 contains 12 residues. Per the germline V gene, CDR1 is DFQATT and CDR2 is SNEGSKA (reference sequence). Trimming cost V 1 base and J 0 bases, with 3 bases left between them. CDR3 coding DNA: TGCAGTGCTAGAGTTATGAACACTGAAGCTTTCTTT. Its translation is CSARVMNTEAFF.

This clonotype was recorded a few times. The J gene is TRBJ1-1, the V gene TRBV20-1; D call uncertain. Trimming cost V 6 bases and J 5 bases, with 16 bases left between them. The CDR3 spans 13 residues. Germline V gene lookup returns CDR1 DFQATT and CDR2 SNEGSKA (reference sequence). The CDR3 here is CSAGRHRETEAFF. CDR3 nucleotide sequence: TGCAGTGCGGGGAGACACCGGGAGACTGAAGCTTTCTTT.

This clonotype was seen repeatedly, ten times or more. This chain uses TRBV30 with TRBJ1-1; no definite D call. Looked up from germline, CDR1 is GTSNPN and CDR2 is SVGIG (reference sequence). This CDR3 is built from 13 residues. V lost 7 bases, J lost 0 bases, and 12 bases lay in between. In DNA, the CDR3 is TGTGCCTCACAACGGACCATGAACACTGAAGCTTTCTTT. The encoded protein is CASQRTMNTEAFF.

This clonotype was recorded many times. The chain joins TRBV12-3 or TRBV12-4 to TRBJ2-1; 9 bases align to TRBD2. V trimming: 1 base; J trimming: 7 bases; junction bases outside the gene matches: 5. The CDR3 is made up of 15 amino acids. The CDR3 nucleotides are TGTGCCAGCAGTTTAGGCGGGGGGGCCTGGAATGAGCAGTTCTTC. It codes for CASSLGGGAWNEQFF.

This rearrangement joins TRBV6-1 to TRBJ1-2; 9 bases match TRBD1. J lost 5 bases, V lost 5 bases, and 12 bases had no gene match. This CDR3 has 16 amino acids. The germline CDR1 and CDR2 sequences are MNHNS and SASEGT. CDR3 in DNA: TGTGCCAGCAGTCCGACTCCGGGACAGGGCCTATATGGCTACACCTTC. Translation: CASSPTPGQGLYGYTF.

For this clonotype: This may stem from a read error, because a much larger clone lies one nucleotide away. This CDR3 is CASSYAGLTYEQFF. The CDR3 region has the DNA TGTGCCAGCAGTTACGCGGGACTGACGTACGAGCAGTTCTTC. This chain connects TRBV6-2 or TRBV6-3 to TRBJ2-7; a possible D gene is TRBD2 (6 bases). The J call may be mistaken, given a closer DNA end match to TRBJ2-1. CDR3 length: 14 amino acids. The germline V gene encodes CDR1 MNHEY and CDR2 SVGEGT.

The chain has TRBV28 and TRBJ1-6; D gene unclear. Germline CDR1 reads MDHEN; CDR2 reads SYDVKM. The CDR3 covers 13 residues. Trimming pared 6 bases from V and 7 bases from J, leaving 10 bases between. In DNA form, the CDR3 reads TGTGCCAGCAGAACCGGGCCCAATTCACCCCTCCACTTT. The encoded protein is CASRTGPNSPLHF.

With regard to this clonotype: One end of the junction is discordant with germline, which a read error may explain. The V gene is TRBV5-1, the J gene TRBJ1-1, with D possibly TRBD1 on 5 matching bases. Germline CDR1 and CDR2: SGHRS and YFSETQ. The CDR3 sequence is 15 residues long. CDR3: CASSFLRETNTEALF. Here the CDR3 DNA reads TGCGCCAGCAGCTTCCTCAGGGAGACGAACACTGAAGCTCTCTTT.

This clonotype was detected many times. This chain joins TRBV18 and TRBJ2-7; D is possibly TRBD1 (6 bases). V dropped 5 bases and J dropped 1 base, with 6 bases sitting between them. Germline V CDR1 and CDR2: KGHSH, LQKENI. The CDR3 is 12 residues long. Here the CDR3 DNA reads TGTGCCAGCTCAGGGACATCCTACGAGCAGTACTTC. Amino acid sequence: CASSGTSYEQYF.

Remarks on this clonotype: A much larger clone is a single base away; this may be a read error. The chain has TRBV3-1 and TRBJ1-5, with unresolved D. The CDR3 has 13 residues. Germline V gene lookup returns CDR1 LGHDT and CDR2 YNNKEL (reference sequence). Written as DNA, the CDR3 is TGTGTCAGCAGCCAAGATGAGGATCAGCCCCAGCATTTT. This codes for CVSSQDEDQPQHF.

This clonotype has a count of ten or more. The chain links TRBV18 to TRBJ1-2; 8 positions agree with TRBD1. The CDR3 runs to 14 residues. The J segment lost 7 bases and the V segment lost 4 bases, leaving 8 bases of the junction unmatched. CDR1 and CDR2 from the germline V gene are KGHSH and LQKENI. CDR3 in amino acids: CASSQDRAGGGYTF. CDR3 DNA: TGTGCCAGCTCACAGGACAGGGCTGGTGGTGGCTACACCTTC.

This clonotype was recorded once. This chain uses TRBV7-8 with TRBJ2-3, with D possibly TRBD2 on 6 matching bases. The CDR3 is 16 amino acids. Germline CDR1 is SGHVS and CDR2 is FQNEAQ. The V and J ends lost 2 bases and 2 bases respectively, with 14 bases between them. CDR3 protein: CASSLPTPGVTDTQYF. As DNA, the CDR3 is TGTGCCAGCAGCTTACCAACGCCGGGAGTCACAGATACGCAGTATTTT.

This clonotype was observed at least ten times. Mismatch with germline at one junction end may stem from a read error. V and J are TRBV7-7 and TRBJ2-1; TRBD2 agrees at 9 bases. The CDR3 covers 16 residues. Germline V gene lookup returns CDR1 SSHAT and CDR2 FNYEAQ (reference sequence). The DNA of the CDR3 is TGTGCTAGCAGCTTATCGCGGGAGGGCCAAAGATGGGAGCAGTTCTTC. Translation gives CASSLSREGQRWEQFF.